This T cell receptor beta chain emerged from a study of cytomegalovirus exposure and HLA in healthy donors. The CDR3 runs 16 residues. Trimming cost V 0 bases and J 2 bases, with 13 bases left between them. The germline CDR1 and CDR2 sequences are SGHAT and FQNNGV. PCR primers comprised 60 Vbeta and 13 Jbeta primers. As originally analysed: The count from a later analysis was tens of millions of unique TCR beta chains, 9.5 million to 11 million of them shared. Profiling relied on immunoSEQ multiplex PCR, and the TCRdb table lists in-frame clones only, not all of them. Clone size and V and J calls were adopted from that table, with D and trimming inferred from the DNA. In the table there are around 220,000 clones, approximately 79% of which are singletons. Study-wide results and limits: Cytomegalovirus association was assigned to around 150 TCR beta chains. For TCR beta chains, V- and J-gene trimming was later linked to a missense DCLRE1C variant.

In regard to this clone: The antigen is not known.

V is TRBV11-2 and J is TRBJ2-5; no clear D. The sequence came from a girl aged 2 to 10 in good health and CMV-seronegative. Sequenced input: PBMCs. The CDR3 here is CASSLDRYFPQETQYF. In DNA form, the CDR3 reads TGTGCCAGCAGCTTAGATCGCTACTTTCCTCAAGAGACCCAGTACTTC.